These 18 T cell receptor beta chains originate from one sample sequenced in a study of vaccination and CD4 T cells after COVID-19. These receptors lack a known antigen. The Oncomine TCR Beta short-read assay sequenced DNA from cultured CD4+ T cells. TCRdb re-analysed the PCR reads in MiXCR, keeping a single row per CDR3 protein. The sample holds fewer than 30,000 distinct CDR3 sequences, roughly 40% seen once. Specified time point: late sampling 161 to 241 days after vaccination in three convalescent patients. Treatment: 10-day PBMC culture with coronavirus spike peptide pools or control peptides (ViraFEST assay). The material sequenced was CD4+ T cells from blood, cultured in vitro, taken about 7 months after SARS-CoV-2 vaccination. The receptors derive from a human donor who had recovered from COVID-19.

This clonotype was detected only a few times. CDR3 region: CASSLVRGYNSPLHF. The CDR3 nucleotides are TGTGCCAGCAGCTTAGTCAGGGGCTATAATTCACCCCTCCACTTT. This chain uses TRBV7-2 with TRBJ1-6; tentatively, D is TRBD1 (6 bases). Germline V lookup: CDR1 SGHTA, CDR2 FQGNSA. This CDR3 is 15 amino acids long. V was shortened by 1 base and J by 3 bases, with 7 bases between the two germline ends. The full variable domain, completed using reference TRBV7-2 and TRBJ1-6, is GAGVSQSPSNKVTEKGKDVELRCDPISGHTALYWYRQSLGQGLEFLIYFQGNSAPDKSGLPSDRFSAERTGGSVSTLTIQRTQQEDSAVYLCASSLVRGYNSPLHFGNGTRLTVT.

Comment on this clonotype: The junction does not match germline at one end; this may be a read error. The chain recombines TRBV5-8 with TRBJ1-1; D gene ambiguous. Germline lookup yields CDR1 SGHTS and CDR2 YDEGEE. The CDR3 totals 13 residues. The CDR3 DNA reads TGTGCCAGCAGCGGCGGGGATTCGCTGGTGAGTGTCTTT. It encodes CASSGGDSLVSVF.

The gene calls are TRBV5-6 and TRBJ2-7; D may be TRBD1 (6 bases). This CDR3 region has 15 residues. The germline V and J ends were trimmed by 4 bases and 0 bases, with 14 bases remaining between them. The V gene's germline CDR1 is SGHDT and CDR2 YYEEEE. In nucleotides, the CDR3 is TGTGCCAGCAGCCCACAGGGACAAAGCTCCTACGAGCAGTACTTC. Translation: CASSPQGQSSYEQYF.

This clonotype is medium-sized within its sample. The chain carries TRBV20-1 and TRBJ1-5, with D possibly TRBD1 on 6 matching bases. The CDR3 loop spans 14 amino acids. V shed 7 bases and J shed 1 base, with 14 bases lying between them. Germline CDR1 reads DFQATT; CDR2 reads SNEGSKA (reference sequence). As DNA, the CDR3 is TGCAGTGGTTTGACAGGAGTCAGCAATCAGCCCCAGCATTTT. This gives the protein CSGLTGVSNQPQHF.

This clonotype was picked up one time. The chain uses TRBV28 and TRBJ2-7; 7 bases map to TRBD1. V trimming: 2 bases; J trimming: 13 bases; junction bases outside the gene matches: 5. CDR1 and CDR2 from the germline V gene are MDHEN and SYDVKM. There are 11 residues in the CDR3. The CDR3 protein is CASSLKGGAYF. CDR3 coding DNA: TGTGCCAGCAGTTTAAAAGGGGGCGCCTACTTC.

CDR3 amino acids: CASSFRTSANTQYF. As DNA, the CDR3 is TGTGCCAGCAGTTTCAGGACTAGCGCCAATACGCAGTATTTT. The chain couples TRBV28 to TRBJ2-3; TRBD2 agrees at 9 bases. CDR1 is MDHEN and CDR2 is SYDVKM in the germline V gene. The CDR3 runs 14 residues. V was pared by 3 bases and J by 7 bases, with 5 bases of the junction left unmatched. Full variable domain (missing parts from reference TRBV28 and TRBJ2-3): DVKVTQSSRYLVKRTGEKVFLECVQDMDHENMFWYRQDPGLGLRLIYFSYDVKMKEKGDIPEGYSVSREKKERFSLILESASTNQTSMYLCASSFRTSANTQYFGPGTRLTVL.

The chain carries TRBV20-1 and TRBJ2-7; 13 bases match TRBD2. The CDR3 loop spans 16 amino acids. Germline CDR1 is DFQATT and CDR2 is SNEGSKA (reference sequence). The V and J ends lost 1 base and 0 bases, in that order; junction bases with no gene match: 3. This CDR3 reads CSARGTSGRSSYEQYF. Here the CDR3 DNA reads TGCAGTGCTAGAGGGACTAGCGGGAGAAGCTCCTACGAGCAGTACTTC.

The chain is built from TRBV4-1 and TRBJ1-1, with D hard to call. Germline V lookup: CDR1 MGHRA, CDR2 YSYEKL. This CDR3 comprises 14 residues. V was clipped by 4 bases and J by 1 base, with 10 bases between them. The CDR3 region has the DNA TGCGCCAGCAGCCTTGACGCGGGGAACACTGAAGCTTTCTTT. The encoded protein is CASSLDAGNTEAFF.

J is TRBJ2-3 and V is TRBV20-1; TRBD2 aligns across 7 bases. The germline CDR1 and CDR2 sequences are DFQATT and SNEGSKA (reference sequence). The CDR3 is 15 amino acids. J gave up 2 bases and V 2 bases, and 7 bases lay outside the gene matches. The chain's CDR3 is CSARTAGKITDTQYF. The CDR3 nucleotides read TGCAGTGCTAGAACAGCGGGAAAGATCACAGATACGCAGTATTTT.

CDR3 residues: CASRSGQGGFTEAFF. The CDR3 nucleotides are TGTGCCAGCAGATCGGGACAGGGAGGTTTCACTGAAGCTTTCTTT. The chain employs TRBV7-9 and TRBJ1-1; 9 bases line up with TRBD1. Losses at the gene ends were 6 bases for V and 4 bases for J; bases not matched to a gene: 9. The CDR3 covers 15 residues. Germline CDR1 is SEHNR and CDR2 is FQNEAQ (reference sequence).

This chain joins TRBV18 and TRBJ1-5, with TRBD1 as a possible D gene (5 bases). V was trimmed by 3 bases and J by 5 bases, leaving 8 bases between them. The CDR3 contains 13 residues. Germline loops: CDR1 KGHSH, CDR2 LQKENI. The CDR3, as DNA: TGTGCCAGCTCACCGGGGCAGCATCAGCCCCAGCATTTT. It is translated as CASSPGQHQPQHF.

This clonotype has a handful of counts. This chain links TRBV7-2 with TRBJ2-7; D gene unclear. The CDR3 totals 14 residues. Germline assignment: CDR1 SGHTA and CDR2 FQGNSA. V shed 5 bases and J shed 4 bases, with 15 bases lying between them. In DNA form, the CDR3 reads TGTGCCAGCAGCCCACAAGAAGGAACTTACGAGCAGTACTTC. Translated: CASSPQEGTYEQYF.

The table lists this clonotype with a few counts. The chain carries TRBV5-3 and TRBJ2-5; D gene unclear. TRBV5-3 is an ORF; its function is uncertain. V was cut by 0 bases and J by 5 bases, with 5 bases left in between. The CDR3 loop spans 12 amino acids. This CDR3 is CARSLAGETQYF. The DNA for the CDR3 is TGTGCCAGAAGCTTGGCCGGGGAGACCCAGTACTTC.

The chain employs TRBV7-9 and TRBJ2-3; D not resolved. Germline V gives CDR1 SEHNR, CDR2 FQNEAQ (reference sequence). The V end was cut by 5 bases, the J end by 2 bases, with 5 bases between. The CDR3 is 12 residues long. This CDR3 is CASSPDTDTQYF. As DNA, the CDR3 is TGTGCCAGCAGCCCGGACACAGATACGCAGTATTTT.

This clonotype was seen a handful of times. The V call is TRBV7-2, the J call TRBJ2-7, with 7 bases lining up with TRBD1. CDR1 SGHTA and CDR2 FQGNSA come from the germline V gene. CDR3 size: 18 residues. V was clipped by 2 bases and J by 2 bases; unmatched bases: 15. This chain's CDR3 is CASSLRAPTGALPYEQYF. The CDR3 DNA follows: TGTGCCAGCAGCTTAAGGGCCCCAACAGGGGCGCTACCCTACGAGCAGTACTTC.

The chain employs TRBV20-1 and TRBJ1-3; no clear D gene. This CDR3 contains 13 residues. Trimming pared 0 bases from V and 10 bases from J, leaving 13 bases between. Germline V gene data show CDR1 as DFQATT and CDR2 as SNEGSKA (reference sequence). CDR3 coding DNA: TGCAGTGCTAGAGAGGAACCGAAGAGGACCATATATTTT. Its translation: CSAREEPKRTIYF.

The CDR3: CSAQTGLAGGSEQYF. CDR3 coding DNA: TGCAGTGCGCAAACGGGACTAGCGGGAGGGAGCGAGCAGTACTTC. The chain links TRBV20-1 to TRBJ2-7; 16 bases are shared with TRBD2. The V gene end was trimmed by 6 bases and the J gene end by 6 bases; junction bases not matched to a gene: 8. The CDR3 length is 15 residues. Germline loops: CDR1 DFQATT, CDR2 SNEGSKA (reference sequence).

The chain has TRBV20-1 and TRBJ2-7; TRBD1 is a possible D gene (7 bases). Between the trimmed V and J ends, which lost 3 bases and 0 bases, there was a span of 12 bases. The germline CDR1 and CDR2 sequences are DFQATT and SNEGSKA (reference sequence). The CDR3 length is 14 residues. The CDR3 loop reads CSASGGQTSYEQYF. CDR3 coding DNA: TGCAGTGCTAGCGGGGGACAGACCTCCTACGAGCAGTACTTC.